This T cell receptor (beta chain) comes out of a study of cytomegalovirus exposure and HLA in healthy donors (dated by TCRdb to 2015 to 2018). General notes on the study: An earlier analysis of roughly 570 of the donors reported approximately 260 Gb of sequence data and some 110 million unique TCR beta sequences obtained from around 180 million T cells. About 330 gigabases of sequencing data and approximately 92 million unique TCR sequences made up an early release that covered fewer than 650 HLA-typed donors. Among the 398 genotyped donors, about 83% belonged to the genetic ancestry cluster associated with self-reported Caucasian donors. The study aimed to test whether cataloging public T cell receptors could reveal signatures of past pathogen exposure. The study used immunosequencing to profile the T cell repertoires of approximately 690 subjects and linked those repertoires to cytomegalovirus serostatus. In addition to the first cohort of 666 subjects, a separate validation cohort of over 90 different subjects was used. The study combined high-throughput TCR immunosequencing, statistical association of individual TCRs with disease status, and machine learning to predict cytomegalovirus infection status. A later analysis re-analyzed previously published TCR beta repertoires from several hundred donors and added high-resolution HLA genotyping to study TCR occurrence patterns. In the later analysis, no new phenotypic data were used to find candidate immune exposures; instead, reliance was placed on TCR beta sequences and their occurrence across donors. In an earlier analysis of over 550 of the donors, high-throughput TCR beta sequencing was used to judge whether each TCR beta V gene segment behaved as functional or pseudogenic. Alongside the repertoire data, information on donor age, sex, ethnicity and CMV serostatus was compiled. Genome-wide SNP genotypes for about 65% of the 666 donors were used in a later genetic analysis, which treated that subset as a discovery cohort. All discovery cohort repertoires had been generated on a single sequencing platform. Both class I and class II loci were covered by HLA typing, at four-digit resolution. Typing coverage differed by locus: A, B, C, DRB1 and DQB1 were typed in roughly 620-630 donors, DQA1 in approximately 520, DPA1 in 600 to 610, and DPB1 in 472. Five DR-DQ haplotypes were treated as single units for association and clustering because of strong linkage in the cohort. Among some 410 genotyped donors of the cohort, an average of around 220,000 unique TCR beta nucleotide sequences was sequenced per donor, of which roughly 17% were non-productive. Paper-wide results and their limitations: A later genetic analysis associated a missense DCLRE1C variant with V-gene and J-gene trimming of TCR beta chains, and an independent cohort replicated the association. In a later analysis, HLA-associated TCR beta chains showed more clonal expansion and lower generation probabilities than non-associated chains that were equally common. Immune exposure information for the cohort was limited to CMV serostatus. HLA typing was unavailable for some donors at each locus, so association tests used only the typed subset. The sequencing pipeline was judged likely to have produced a cluster of highly shared sequence variants as a technical artifact. A further reported finding was that TCR beta sequences accurately predicted the HLA-A and HLA-B alleles for most subjects in the first cohort. A later genetic analysis reported fewer N-insertions in productive TCRs among donors in an Asian-associated ancestry cluster than the approximately 700-donor mean. A later analysis associated 15,000 to 20,000 TCR beta sequences with specific HLA alleles at a false discovery rate of 0.05. Assigning TCR associations to individual alleles was difficult when HLA alleles, especially DR and DQ, strongly co-occurred. In the study, around 150 TCR beta chains were listed as associated with cytomegalovirus. Three of the identified cytomegalovirus-associated TCR beta chains were confirmed in vitro to be specific for cytomegalovirus antigens. The earlier analysis of around 600 of the donors excluded roughly 17 rarely observed V segments, including chromosome 9 orphons, because counts were too low. Across donors, most TCR sequences were observed very rarely, whereas some public TCRs were present in many individuals. Linkage disequilibrium might explain the correlated functional status among segregating V segments, but an unknown experimental factor could not be excluded. Sequencing depth was assumed to be roughly uniform across donors in the presence/absence analyses, though that assumption may not hold. Broadly in line with IMGT annotations, most TCR beta V segments showed up in productive rearrangements about 87% or about 30% of the time in an earlier analysis of several hundred of the donors. The classifier was reported to diagnose cytomegalovirus status with high specificity and sensitivity in both the original and validation cohorts. It was suggested by the authors that the approach could potentially be generalized to other disease states and immunological phenotypes. A later analysis found that TCR association rates varied across HLA loci, with DRB1 alleles showing the most associated TCRs and HLA-C alleles the fewest. A later analysis reported that several top co-occurrence clusters appeared linked to parvovirus B19, influenza, CMV and Epstein-Barr virus. Only TCR beta chains were sequenced in this cohort, and the absence of alpha or paired-chain data limited detectable features. According to a later analysis, most CMV-associated TCR beta chains appeared to be HLA-restricted, and the HLA associations seemed to be driven largely by CMV exposure.

As concerns this clone: No antigen is known for it. It has no much larger one-base neighbor in the sample; base qualities were not kept.

The cohort comprised approximately 700 healthy bone marrow donors. At the time of sampling, all cohort members were nominally healthy, though unrecorded immune exposures were likely present. The donor tested CMV seronegative and was one of the 352 seronegative cohort members. Each donor provided a peripheral blood sample, and peripheral blood mononuclear cells were used for TCR beta sequencing. Genomic DNA was extracted from the blood cell samples with the Qiagen DNeasy Blood Extraction Kit. The library was built by means of the immunoSEQ multiplex PCR assay. For the multiplex PCR, a mixture combining 60 forward primers for TCR Vbeta segments and 13 reverse primers for TCR Jbeta segments was used. Amplification of the CDR3 region of rearranged TCR beta genes was performed with a multiplex PCR assay on genomic DNA. On the Illumina HiSeq System, the amplified TCR beta libraries were sequenced as 87-base-pair reads. Per the original workflow: A later analysis tallied around 80 million unique TCR beta chains across the 700 or so repertoires, and approximately 12 million of those chains were shared by two or more donors. To remove PCR and sequencing errors, raw reads were error-corrected and collapsed into unique sequences using a nearest-neighbor algorithm that merged closely related sequences. CDR3 sequences were aligned to IMGT reference sequences to assign V, D and J gene segments. For a sequence to be retained, a match of at least six nucleotides was required to both a V gene segment and a J gene segment. Rearrangements were classified as productive when the CDR3 lacked stop codons and remained in frame with V and J, and all other rearrangements were classified as non-productive. Following IMGT convention, CDR3 was defined as the stretch from the second conserved V-encoded cysteine up to the conserved J-encoded phenylalanine. In an earlier analysis of roughly 610 of the donors, sequences lacking an unambiguous match to a single V gene segment were excluded. An earlier analysis of about 590 of the donors classified V segments as functional when productive rearrangements were above 56.7% and as segregating when the standard deviation between donors was above 5%. To diagnose cytomegalovirus status from the catalog of TCR beta chain sequences, a statistical classification framework was built. In a later analysis, V and J genes were assigned by comparing TCR nucleotide sequences against IMGT/GENE-DB human TR gene sequences. Using the TCRdist pipeline, a later analysis assigned CDR3 sequences along with most-parsimonious VDJ recombination scenarios. A later analysis defined each TCR beta chain by its CDR3 amino acid sequence plus V-gene family, and excluded reads lacking a unique V-gene family. As a way to deal with suspected cross-contamination and a sequencing artifact, a later analysis dropped 450 to 600 nucleotide sequences that were highly shared and had low generation probability. In a later analysis, a clonal expansion index was calculated for each public chain from normalized within-repertoire ranks of inferred template counts. In a later analysis, generation probabilities were computed with a VDJ recombination model fitted to out-of-frame rearrangements, and the resulting probabilities were checked against IGoR. In a later analysis, hypergeometric tests were used to score TCR-TCR, TCR-HLA and TCR-CMV co-occurrence, with a repertoire-size bias correction applied to TCR pairs. A later analysis estimated false discovery rates by permuting HLA or CMV assignments 20 times. In a later analysis, co-occurring TCRs were grouped using DBSCAN, with TCRdist sequence similarity added in when clustering inside HLA-allele-positive subsets. Co-occurrence clustering excluded repertoires with fewer than 30,000 or more than 120,000 public chains, plus five with anomalous nucleotide sharing. As stored in TCRdb, this immuneACCESS dataset retains in-frame rearrangements with V and J assigned. A fraction of the clones does not appear; measured against another copy, unresolved V genes explain less than half of the discrepancy, and the remainder lacks a known reason. That table furnishes V, J and clone size, whereas the DNA furnished D and trimming. A total of roughly 99,000 clones appear in this sample, around four fifths of them only once. Of the sample, 7.8% falls within the top ten clones.

The sequencing input was PBMCs. The receptor was derived from a young man in good health and CMV-seronegative.

The CDR3 protein sequence reads: CASSSTSGKLLSYEQYF. The nucleotide sequence reads as follows: TGTGCCAGCAGCTCGACTAGCGGAAAATTACTCTCCTACGAGCAGTACTTC. The receptor chain draws on TRBV7-9 and TRBJ2-7; TRBD2 matches 9 bases in the middle. The CDR3 goes from the cysteine to the phenylalanine over 17 residues. Just CDR3 DNA is preserved here, 51 bases in frame from base 1. According to the germline V gene (reference sequence), CDR1 reads SEHNR and CDR2 reads FQNEAQ. Trimming accounts for 4 bases at V and 0 bases at J, while the number of junction bases matched to no gene is 10.